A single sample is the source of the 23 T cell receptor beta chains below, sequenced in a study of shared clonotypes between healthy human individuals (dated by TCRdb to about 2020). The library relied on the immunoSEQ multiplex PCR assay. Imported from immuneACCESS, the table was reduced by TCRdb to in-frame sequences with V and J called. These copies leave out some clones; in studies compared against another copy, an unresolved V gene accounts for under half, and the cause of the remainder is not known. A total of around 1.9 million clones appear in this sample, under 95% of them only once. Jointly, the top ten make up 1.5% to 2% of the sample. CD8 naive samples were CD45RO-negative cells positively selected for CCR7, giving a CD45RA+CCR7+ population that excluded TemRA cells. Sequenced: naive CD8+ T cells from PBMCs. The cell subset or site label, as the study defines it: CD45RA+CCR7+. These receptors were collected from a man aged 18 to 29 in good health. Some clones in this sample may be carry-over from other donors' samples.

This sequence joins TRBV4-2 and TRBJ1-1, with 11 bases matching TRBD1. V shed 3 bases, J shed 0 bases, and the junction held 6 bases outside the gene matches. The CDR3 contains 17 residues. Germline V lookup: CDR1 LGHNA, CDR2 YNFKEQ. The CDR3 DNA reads TGTGCCAGCAGCCAGGAGGGACAGGGGGGATTGAACACTGAAGCTTTCTTT. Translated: CASSQEGQGGLNTEAFF.

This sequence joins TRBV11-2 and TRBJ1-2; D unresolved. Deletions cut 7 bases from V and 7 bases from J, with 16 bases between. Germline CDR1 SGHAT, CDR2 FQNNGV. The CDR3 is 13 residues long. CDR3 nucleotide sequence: TGTGCCAGCACCCCAGAGGTGGCTGTTGGCTACACCTTC. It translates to CASTPEVAVGYTF. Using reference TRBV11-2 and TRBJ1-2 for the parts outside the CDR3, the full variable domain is EAGVAQSPRYKIIEKRQSVAFWCNPISGHATLYWYQQILGQGPKLLIQFQNNGVVDDSQLPKDRFSAERLKGVDSTLKIQPAKLEDSAVYLCASTPEVAVGYTFGSGTRLTVV.

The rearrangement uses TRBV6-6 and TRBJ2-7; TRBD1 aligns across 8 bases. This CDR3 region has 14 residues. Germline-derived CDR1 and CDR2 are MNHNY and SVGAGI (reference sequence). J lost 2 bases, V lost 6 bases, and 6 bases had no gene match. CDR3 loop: CASSRDRWAYEQYF. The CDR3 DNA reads TGTGCCAGCAGCCGGGACAGGTGGGCCTACGAGCAGTACTTC.

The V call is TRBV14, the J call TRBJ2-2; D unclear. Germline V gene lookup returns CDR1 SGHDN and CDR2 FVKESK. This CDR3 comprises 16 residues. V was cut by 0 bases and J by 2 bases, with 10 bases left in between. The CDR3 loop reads CASSQEDVRNTGELFF. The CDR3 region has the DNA TGTGCCAGCAGCCAAGAGGACGTTCGTAACACCGGGGAGCTGTTTTTT.

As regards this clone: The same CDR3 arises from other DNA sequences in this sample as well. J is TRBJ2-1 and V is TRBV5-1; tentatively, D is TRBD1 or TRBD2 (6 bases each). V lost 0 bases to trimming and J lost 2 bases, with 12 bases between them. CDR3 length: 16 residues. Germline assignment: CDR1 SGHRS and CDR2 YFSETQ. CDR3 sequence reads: CASSLAGGGPYNEQFF. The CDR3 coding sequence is TGCGCCAGCAGCTTGGCCGGAGGGGGGCCCTACAATGAGCAGTTCTTC.

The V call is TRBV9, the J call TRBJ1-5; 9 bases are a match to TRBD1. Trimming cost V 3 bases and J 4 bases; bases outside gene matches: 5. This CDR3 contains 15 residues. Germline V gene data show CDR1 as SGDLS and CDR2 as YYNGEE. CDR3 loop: CASSGTGEGNQPQHF. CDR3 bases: TGTGCCAGCAGCGGGACAGGGGAAGGGAATCAGCCCCAGCATTTT.

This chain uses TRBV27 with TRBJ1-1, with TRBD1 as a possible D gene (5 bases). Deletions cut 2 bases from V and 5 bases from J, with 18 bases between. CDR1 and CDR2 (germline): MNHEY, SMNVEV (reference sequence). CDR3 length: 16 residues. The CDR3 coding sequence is TGTGCCAGCAGTTTAATACGGGGCCACCGGGGTACTGAAGCTTTCTTT. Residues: CASSLIRGHRGTEAFF.

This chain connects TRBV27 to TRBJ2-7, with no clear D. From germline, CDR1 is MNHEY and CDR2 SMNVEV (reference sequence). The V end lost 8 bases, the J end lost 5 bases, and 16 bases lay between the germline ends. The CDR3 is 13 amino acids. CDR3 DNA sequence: TGTGCCAGCGGCCAACGACTCACCCACGAGCAGTACTTC. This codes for CASGQRLTHEQYF.

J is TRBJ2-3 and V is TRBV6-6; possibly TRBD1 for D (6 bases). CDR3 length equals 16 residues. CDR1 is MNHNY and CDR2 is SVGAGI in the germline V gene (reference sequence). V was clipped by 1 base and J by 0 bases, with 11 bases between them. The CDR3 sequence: CASSYYGQLSTDTQYF. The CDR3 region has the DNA TGTGCCAGCAGTTACTATGGACAGCTTAGCACAGATACGCAGTATTTT.

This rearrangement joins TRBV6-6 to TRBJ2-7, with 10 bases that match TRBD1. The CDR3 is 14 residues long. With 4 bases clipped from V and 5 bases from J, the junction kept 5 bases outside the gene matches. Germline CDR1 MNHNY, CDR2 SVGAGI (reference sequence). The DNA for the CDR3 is TGTGCCAGCAGTTTGGACAGGGGGGGACACGAGCAGTACTTC. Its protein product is CASSLDRGGHEQYF.

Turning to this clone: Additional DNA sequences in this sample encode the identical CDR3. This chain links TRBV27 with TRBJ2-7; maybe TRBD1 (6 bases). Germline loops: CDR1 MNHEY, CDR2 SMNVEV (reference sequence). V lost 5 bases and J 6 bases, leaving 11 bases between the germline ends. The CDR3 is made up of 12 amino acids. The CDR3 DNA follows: TGTGCCAGCAGTCTCCTAGGGGGCGAGCAGTACTTC. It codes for CASSLLGGEQYF.

The CDR3 region has the DNA TGTGCCAGCAGCTCCGGACAGGGGAAGGCCTACAATGAGCAGTTCTTC. Residues: CASSSGQGKAYNEQFF. V is TRBV7-9 and J is TRBJ2-1, with 9 bases lining up with TRBD1. The CDR3 is 16 residues long. Trimming cost V 4 bases and J 2 bases; bases outside gene matches: 6. Per germline, CDR1 SEHNR and CDR2 FQNEAQ (reference sequence).

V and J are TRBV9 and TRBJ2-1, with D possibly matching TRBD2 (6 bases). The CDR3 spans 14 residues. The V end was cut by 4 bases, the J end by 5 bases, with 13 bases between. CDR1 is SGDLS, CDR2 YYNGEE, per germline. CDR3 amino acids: CASSPGLRDNEQFF. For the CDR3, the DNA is TGTGCCAGCAGCCCGGGACTCCGAGACAATGAGCAGTTCTTC.

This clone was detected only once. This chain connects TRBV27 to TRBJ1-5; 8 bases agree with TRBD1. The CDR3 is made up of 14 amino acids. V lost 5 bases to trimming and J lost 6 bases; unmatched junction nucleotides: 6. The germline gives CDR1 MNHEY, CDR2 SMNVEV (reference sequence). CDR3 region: CASSPRTGPQPQHF. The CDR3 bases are TGTGCCAGCAGTCCGCGGACAGGGCCTCAGCCCCAGCATTTT.

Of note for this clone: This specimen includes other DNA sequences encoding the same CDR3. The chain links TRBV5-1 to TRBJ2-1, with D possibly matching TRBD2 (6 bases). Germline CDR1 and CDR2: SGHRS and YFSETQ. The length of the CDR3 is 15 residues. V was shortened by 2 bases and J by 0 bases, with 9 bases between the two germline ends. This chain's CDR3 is CASSFGRSSYNEQFF. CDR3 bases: TGCGCCAGCAGCTTCGGGAGAAGCTCCTACAATGAGCAGTTCTTC. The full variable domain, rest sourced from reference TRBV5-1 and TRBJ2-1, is KAGVTQTPRYLIKTRGQQVTLSCSPISGHRSVSWYQQTPGQGLQFLFEYFSETQRNKGNFPGRFSGRQFSNSRSEMNVSTLELGDSALYLCASSFGRSSYNEQFFGPGTRLTVL.

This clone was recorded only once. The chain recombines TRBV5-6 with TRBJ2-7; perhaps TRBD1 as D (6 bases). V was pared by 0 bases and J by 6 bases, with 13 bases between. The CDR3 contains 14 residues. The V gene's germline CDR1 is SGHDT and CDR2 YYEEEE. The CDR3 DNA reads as TGTGCCAGCAGCTTGGTGGGGGCGCTGAGCGAGCAGTACTTC. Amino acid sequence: CASSLVGALSEQYF.

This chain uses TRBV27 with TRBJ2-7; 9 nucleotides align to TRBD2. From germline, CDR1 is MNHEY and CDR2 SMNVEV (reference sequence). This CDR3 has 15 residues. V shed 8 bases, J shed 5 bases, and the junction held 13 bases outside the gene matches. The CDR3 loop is CASSNLAGWGHEQYF. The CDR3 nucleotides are TGTGCCAGCTCAAACCTAGCGGGATGGGGCCACGAGCAGTACTTC.

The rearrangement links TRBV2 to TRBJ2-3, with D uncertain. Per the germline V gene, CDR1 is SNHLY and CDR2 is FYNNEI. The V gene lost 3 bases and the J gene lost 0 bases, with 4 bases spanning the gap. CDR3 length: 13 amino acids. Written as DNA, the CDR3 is TGTGCCAGCAGTGACCGGAGCACAGATACGCAGTATTTT. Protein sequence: CASSDRSTDTQYF.

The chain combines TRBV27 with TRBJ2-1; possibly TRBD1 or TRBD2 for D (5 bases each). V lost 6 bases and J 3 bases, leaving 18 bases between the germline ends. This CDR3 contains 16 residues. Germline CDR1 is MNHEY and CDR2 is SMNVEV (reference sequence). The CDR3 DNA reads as TGTGCCAGCAGCTCTCAGGGCGGGCGGAACTACAATGAGCAGTTCTTC. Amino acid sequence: CASSSQGGRNYNEQFF.

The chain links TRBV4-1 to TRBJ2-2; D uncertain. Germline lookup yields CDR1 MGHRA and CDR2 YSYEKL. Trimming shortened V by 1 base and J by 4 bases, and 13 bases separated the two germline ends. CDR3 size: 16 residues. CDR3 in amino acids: CASSQVSRVGTGELFF. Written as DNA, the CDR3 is TGCGCCAGCAGCCAAGTTTCCCGGGTCGGCACCGGGGAGCTGTTTTTT.

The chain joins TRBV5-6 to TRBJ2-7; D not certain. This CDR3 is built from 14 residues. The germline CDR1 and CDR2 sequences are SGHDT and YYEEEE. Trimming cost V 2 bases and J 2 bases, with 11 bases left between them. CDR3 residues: CASSFDGIPYEQYF. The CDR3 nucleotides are TGTGCCAGCAGCTTCGACGGTATCCCCTACGAGCAGTACTTC.

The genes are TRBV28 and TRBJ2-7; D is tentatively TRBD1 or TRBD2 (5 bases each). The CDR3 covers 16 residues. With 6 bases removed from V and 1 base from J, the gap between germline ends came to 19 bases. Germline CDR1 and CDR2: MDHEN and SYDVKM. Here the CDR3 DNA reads TGTGCCAGCAGCCCCCGGTTGAGGGGTACGTCCTACGAGCAGTACTTC. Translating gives CASSPRLRGTSYEQYF. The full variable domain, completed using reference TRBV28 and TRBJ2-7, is DVKVTQSSRYLVKRTGEKVFLECVQDMDHENMFWYRQDPGLGLRLIYFSYDVKMKEKGDIPEGYSVSREKKERFSLILESASTNQTSMYLCASSPRLRGTSYEQYFGPGTRLTVT.

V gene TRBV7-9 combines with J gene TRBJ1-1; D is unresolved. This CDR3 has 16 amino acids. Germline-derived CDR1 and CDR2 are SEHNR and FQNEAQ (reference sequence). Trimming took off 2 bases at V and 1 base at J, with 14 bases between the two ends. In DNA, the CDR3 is TGTGCCAGCAGCTTATCCGGGGTGCATCCGAACACTGAAGCTTTCTTT. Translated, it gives CASSLSGVHPNTEAFF.